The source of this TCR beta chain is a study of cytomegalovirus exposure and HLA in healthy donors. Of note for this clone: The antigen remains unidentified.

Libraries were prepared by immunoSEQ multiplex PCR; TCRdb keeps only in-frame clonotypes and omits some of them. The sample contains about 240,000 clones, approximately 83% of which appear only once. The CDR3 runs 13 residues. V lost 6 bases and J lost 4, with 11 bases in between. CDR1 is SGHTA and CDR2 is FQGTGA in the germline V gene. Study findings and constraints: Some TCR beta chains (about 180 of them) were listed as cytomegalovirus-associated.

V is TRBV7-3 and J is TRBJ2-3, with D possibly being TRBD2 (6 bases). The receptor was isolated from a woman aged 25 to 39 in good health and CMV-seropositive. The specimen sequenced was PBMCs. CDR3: CASRSGVADTQYF. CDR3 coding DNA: TGTGCCAGCAGATCGGGGGTCGCAGATACGCAGTATTTT.